This T cell receptor (beta chain) appears in the sequencing data of a study of cytomegalovirus exposure and HLA in healthy donors (dated by TCRdb to 2015 to 2018). As for the study more broadly: An earlier analysis of approximately 590 of the donors reported roughly 300 Gb of sequence data and 100 million to 130 million unique TCR beta sequences from 150 million to 200 million T cells. Around 330 gigabases of sequencing data and 70 million to 100 million unique TCR sequences made up an early release that covered approximately 650 HLA-typed donors. The genetic ancestry cluster associated with self-reported Caucasian donors included 70% to 85% of the approximately 430 genotyped donors. The study was designed to test whether signatures of past pathogen exposure could be identified by cataloging public T cell receptors. Using immunosequencing, the study profiled T cell repertoires from about 610 subjects and related those repertoires to cytomegalovirus serostatus. A separate validation cohort of about 110 different subjects was used in addition to the roughly 670-subject first cohort. High-throughput TCR immunosequencing, statistical association of individual TCRs with disease status, and machine learning were combined to predict cytomegalovirus infection status. A later analysis re-analyzed previously published TCR beta repertoires from 600 to 850 donors and added high-resolution HLA genotyping to study TCR occurrence patterns. Rather than drawing on any new phenotypic data, the later analysis identified candidate immune exposures from TCR beta sequences and the way those sequences occurred across donors. An earlier analysis of 450 to 750 of the donors used high-throughput TCR beta sequencing to judge whether each TCR beta V gene segment behaved as functional or pseudogenic. Donor age, sex, ethnicity and CMV serostatus were compiled together with the repertoire data. A later genetic analysis used genome-wide SNP genotypes for 398 of the 666 donors, treating that subset as a discovery cohort. All discovery cohort repertoires had been generated on a single sequencing platform. Both class I and class II loci were covered by HLA typing, at four-digit resolution. The number of typed donors differed by locus: 629-630 for A, B, C, DRB1 and DQB1; approximately 520 for DQA1; 606 for DPA1; and about 470 for DPB1. Roughly five DR-DQ haplotypes were handled as single units for association and clustering because linkage in the cohort was strong. Across some 400 genotyped donors of the cohort, an average of about 220,000 unique TCR beta nucleotide sequences per donor were sequenced, and around 19% of those sequences were non-productive.

There are a few counts of this clone. No antigen is known for it. No much larger clonotype is one base removed from it; base qualities were not supplied. The library was prepared using the immunoSEQ multiplex PCR assay. A mixture of 60 forward primers for TCR Vbeta segments and 13 reverse primers for TCR Jbeta segments was used in the multiplex PCR. A multiplex PCR assay on genomic DNA amplified the CDR3 region of rearranged TCR beta genes. Amplified TCR beta libraries were sequenced as 87-base-pair reads on the Illumina HiSeq System. The study's own analysis went as follows. A later analysis counted some 74 million unique TCR beta chains across the 666 repertoires, and approximately 11 million of these chains were shared by at least two donors. A nearest-neighbor algorithm error-corrected the raw reads and collapsed the reads into unique sequences, merging closely related sequences to remove PCR and sequencing errors. To assign V, D and J gene segments, CDR3 sequences were aligned to IMGT reference sequences. Each retained sequence needed at least a six-nucleotide match to both a V gene segment and a J gene segment. Rearrangements were classified as productive when the CDR3 lacked stop codons and remained in frame with V and J, and all other rearrangements were classified as non-productive. CDR3 was defined by IMGT convention, running from the second conserved V-encoded cysteine to the conserved J-encoded phenylalanine. The earlier analysis of 500 to 600 of the donors excluded sequences that lacked an unambiguous match to a single V gene segment. An earlier analysis of a few hundred of the donors called V segments functional above 56.7% productive rearrangements and segregating when the between-donor standard deviation exceeded 5%. A statistical classification framework was built to diagnose cytomegalovirus status from the catalog of TCR beta chain sequences. In a later analysis, TCR nucleotide sequences were compared against IMGT/GENE-DB human TR gene sequences so that V and J genes could be assigned. A later analysis assigned CDR3 sequences and most-parsimonious VDJ recombination scenarios with the TCRdist pipeline. In a later analysis, each TCR beta chain was defined by its CDR3 amino acid sequence together with its V-gene family, and reads lacking a unique V-gene family were excluded. In a later analysis, nearly 600 highly shared, low-generation-probability nucleotide sequences were removed to address suspected cross-contamination and a sequencing artifact. For each public chain, a later analysis derived a clonal expansion index from normalized ranks of inferred template counts within each repertoire. In a later analysis, generation probabilities were computed using a VDJ recombination model fitted to out-of-frame rearrangements, and the results were checked against IGoR. A later analysis scored TCR-TCR, TCR-HLA and TCR-CMV co-occurrence with hypergeometric tests, applying a repertoire-size bias correction to TCR pairs. In a later analysis, false discovery rates were estimated by permuting HLA or CMV assignments 20 times. In a later analysis, co-occurring TCRs were grouped using DBSCAN, and TCRdist sequence similarity was added for clustering within HLA-allele-positive subsets. Repertoires with fewer than 30,000 or more than 120,000 public chains were left out of co-occurrence clustering, as were four to six repertoires with anomalous nucleotide sharing. Here the immuneACCESS table is served through TCRdb, limited to in-frame sequences with V and J called. Missing clones are a known gap in these copies; in checked studies unresolved V genes cover under half, and the rest lacks a known reason. V and J calls and clone size follow that table, whereas D and trimming were derived from the DNA. The sample table lists fewer than 200,000 clones, 68% of them with a count of one. The ten largest clones add up to around 4.3% of the sample.

The paper as a whole reports these results and caveats: V-gene and J-gene trimming of TCR beta chains was associated with a missense DCLRE1C variant in a later genetic analysis, and the association was replicated in an independent cohort. In an earlier analysis of some 550 of the donors, most TCR beta V segments were observed in productive rearrangements about 90% or about 30% of the time, broadly matching IMGT annotations. Because the 87-base-pair reads could not distinguish some IMGT-functional V segments, including TRBV6-2 and TRBV6-3, those segments were excluded. A later analysis associated approximately 17,000 TCR beta sequences with specific HLA alleles at a false discovery rate of 0.05. Assigning TCR associations to individual alleles was difficult when HLA alleles, especially DR and DQ, strongly co-occurred. The authors suggested that the approach could potentially be generalized to other disease states and immunological phenotypes. In a later analysis, most CMV-associated TCR beta chains were found to appear HLA-restricted, with HLA associations seemingly driven largely by CMV exposure. CMV serostatus was the only immune exposure information available for the cohort. Compared with equally common non-associated chains, HLA-associated TCR beta chains in a later analysis were more clonally expanded and had lower generation probabilities. Because HLA typing was unavailable for some donors at each locus, only the typed subset was used in association tests. Sequencing depth was assumed to be roughly uniform across donors in the presence/absence analyses, though that assumption may not hold. In both the original and validation cohorts, the classifier was reported to diagnose cytomegalovirus status with high specificity and sensitivity. In the study, approximately 150 TCR beta chains were listed as associated with cytomegalovirus. In a later analysis, TCR association rates were found to vary across HLA loci, with the most associated TCRs seen for DRB1 alleles and the fewest for HLA-C alleles. Several of the top co-occurrence clusters appeared to be linked to parvovirus B19, influenza, CMV and Epstein-Barr virus, according to a later analysis. A cluster of highly shared sequence variants was judged likely to represent a technical artifact of the sequencing pipeline. While some public TCRs were present in many individuals, most TCR sequences turned up only very rarely across donors. Over 15 rarely observed V segments, including chromosome 9 orphons, were excluded from the earlier analysis of several hundred of the donors because counts were too low. Linkage disequilibrium might explain the correlated functional status among segregating V segments, but an unknown experimental factor could not be ruled out. A further reported finding was that TCR beta sequences accurately predicted the HLA-A and HLA-B alleles for most subjects in the first cohort. In this cohort, only TCR beta chains were sequenced, and detectable features were limited by the absence of alpha or paired-chain data. A few of the identified cytomegalovirus-associated TCR beta chains were confirmed in vitro to be specific for cytomegalovirus antigens. A later genetic analysis reported fewer N-insertions in productive TCRs among donors in an Asian-associated ancestry cluster than the roughly 700-donor mean.

The cohort comprised 550 to 700 healthy bone marrow donors. At the time of sampling, all cohort members were nominally healthy, though unrecorded immune exposures were likely present. The donor tested CMV seropositive, placing the donor among the 250 to 350 seropositive members of the cohort. A peripheral blood sample was collected from each donor, and TCR beta sequencing was performed on peripheral blood mononuclear cells. Genomic DNA extraction from the blood cell samples was performed with the Qiagen DNeasy Blood Extraction Kit. CDR1 and CDR2 (SEHNR, FQNEAQ) derive from the germline V gene (reference sequence). The trim is 6 bases for V and 6 bases for J, with a gap of 16 bases between the germline ends. The cysteine opens and the phenylalanine closes a CDR3 of 14 amino acids. The CDR3 DNA has 42 bases and is translated from base 1.

This TCR derives from a woman under 30 in good health and CMV-seropositive. The V and J genes are TRBV7-9 and TRBJ2-3; the D region possibly corresponds to TRBD2 (7 bases align). Specimen: PBMCs. The CDR3 protein is CASRGGPRVDTQYF. The DNA is TGTGCCAGCAGGGGGGGGCCCCGCGTGGATACGCAGTATTTT.